These T cell receptor beta chains were read from a single sample in a study of blood T cell repertoires in COVID-19. Some clones are missing from TCRdb's copy, which holds only in-frame ones; the method was immunoSEQ multiplex PCR. Among tens of thousands of clones listed, approximately 82% were seen once. Sequencing was done on a sample of peripheral blood. These receptor sequences come from a woman between 65 and 79 years old with acute or convalescent COVID-19. Both conserved end residues are trimmed from each CDR3. The D gene is left open where the match is weak.

J: TRBJ1-2; V: TRBV27; D: TRBD1; CDR3: ASSFRDRVGGYT
J: TRBJ1-1; V: TRBV12-3/TRBV12-4; D: .; CDR3: ASRGQLRTEAF
J: TRBJ1-1; V: TRBV5-1; D: .; CDR3: ASRFGWLEAAEAF
J: TRBJ1-1; V: TRBV7-9; D: .; CDR3: ASSYGKESF
J: TRBJ1-4; V: TRBV2; D: .; CDR3: ASKTVTNEKLF
J: TRBJ1-3; V: TRBV19; D: .; CDR3: ASTSGGIGNTIY
J: TRBJ2-3; V: TRBV2; D: TRBD2; CDR3: ASTSSPSAGGHSTDTQY
J: TRBJ2-3; V: TRBV7-6; D: .; CDR3: ASNLEAGGTDTQY
J: TRBJ1-6; V: TRBV5-1; D: TRBD1; CDR3: ASSLAGTGGSPLH
J: TRBJ1-2; V: TRBV19; D: .; CDR3: ASNARRGDGYT
J: TRBJ2-5; V: TRBV7-9; D: TRBD1; CDR3: ASSPYPGGTQY
J: TRBJ2-1; V: TRBV14; D: TRBD1; CDR3: ASSQGQGNNEQF
J: TRBJ1-4; V: TRBV19; D: .; CDR3: ASSMVANEKLF